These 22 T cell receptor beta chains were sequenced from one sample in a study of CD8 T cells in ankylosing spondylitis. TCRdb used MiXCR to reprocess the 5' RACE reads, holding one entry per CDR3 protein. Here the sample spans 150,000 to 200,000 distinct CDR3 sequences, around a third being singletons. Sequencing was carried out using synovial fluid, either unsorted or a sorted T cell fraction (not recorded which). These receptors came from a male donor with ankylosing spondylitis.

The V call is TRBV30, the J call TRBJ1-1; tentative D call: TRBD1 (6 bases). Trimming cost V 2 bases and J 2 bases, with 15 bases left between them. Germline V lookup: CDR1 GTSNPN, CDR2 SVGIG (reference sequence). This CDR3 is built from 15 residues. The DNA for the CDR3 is TGTGCCTGGAGTACCTTTACGACAGGCAACACTGAAGCTTTCTTT. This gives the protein CAWSTFTTGNTEAFF.

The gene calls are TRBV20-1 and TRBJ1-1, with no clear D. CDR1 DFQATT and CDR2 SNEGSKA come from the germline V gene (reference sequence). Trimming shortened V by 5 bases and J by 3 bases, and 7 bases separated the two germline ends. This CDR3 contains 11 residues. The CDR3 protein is CSAEGYTEAFF. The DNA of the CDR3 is TGCAGTGCTGAGGGTTACACTGAAGCTTTCTTT.

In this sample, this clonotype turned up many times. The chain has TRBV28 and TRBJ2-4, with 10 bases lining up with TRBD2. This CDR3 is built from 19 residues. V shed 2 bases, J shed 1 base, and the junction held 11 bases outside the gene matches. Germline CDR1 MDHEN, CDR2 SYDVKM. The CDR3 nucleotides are TGTGCCAGCAGTTTAGGCCTAGCGGGAGCCCGGGGCGCCAAAAACATTCAGTACTTC. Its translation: CASSLGLAGARGAKNIQYF.

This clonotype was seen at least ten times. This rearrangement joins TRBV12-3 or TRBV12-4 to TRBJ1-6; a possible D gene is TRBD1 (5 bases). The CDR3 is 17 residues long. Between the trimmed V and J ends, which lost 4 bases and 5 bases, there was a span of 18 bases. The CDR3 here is CASSSSRGGDHNSPLHF. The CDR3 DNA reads TGTGCCAGCAGTTCCTCGCGCGGGGGGGACCATAATTCACCCCTCCACTTT.

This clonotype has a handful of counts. The CDR3 DNA follows: TGTGCCAGCAGTGTGCGACAGATGAACACTGAAGCTTTCTTT. As protein: CASSVRQMNTEAFF. V usage is TRBV2 and J usage is TRBJ1-1, with D tentatively TRBD1 (5 bases). The V end lost 4 bases, the J end lost 0 bases, and 9 bases lay between the germline ends. The CDR3 consists of 14 residues. The V gene's germline CDR1 is SNHLY and CDR2 FYNNEI.

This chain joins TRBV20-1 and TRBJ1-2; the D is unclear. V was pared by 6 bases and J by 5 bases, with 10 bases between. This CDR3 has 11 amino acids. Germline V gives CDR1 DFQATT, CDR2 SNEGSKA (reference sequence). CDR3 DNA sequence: TGCAGTGCACGGTCCCCTTATGGCTACACCTTC. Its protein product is CSARSPYGYTF.

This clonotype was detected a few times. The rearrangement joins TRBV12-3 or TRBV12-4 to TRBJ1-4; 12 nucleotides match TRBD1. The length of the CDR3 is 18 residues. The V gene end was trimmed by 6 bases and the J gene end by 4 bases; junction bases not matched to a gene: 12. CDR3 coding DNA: TGTGCCAGCAGCCTGGGGACAGGGGGCGAAGGGAGTAATGAAAAACTGTTTTTT. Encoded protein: CASSLGTGGEGSNEKLFF.

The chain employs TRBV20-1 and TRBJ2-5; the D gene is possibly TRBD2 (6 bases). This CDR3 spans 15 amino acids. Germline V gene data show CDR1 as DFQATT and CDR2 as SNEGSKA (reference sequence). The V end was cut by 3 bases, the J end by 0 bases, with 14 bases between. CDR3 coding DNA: TGCAGTGCTAGTGAGCGGGTAGGGTACCAAGAGACCCAGTACTTC. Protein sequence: CSASERVGYQETQYF.

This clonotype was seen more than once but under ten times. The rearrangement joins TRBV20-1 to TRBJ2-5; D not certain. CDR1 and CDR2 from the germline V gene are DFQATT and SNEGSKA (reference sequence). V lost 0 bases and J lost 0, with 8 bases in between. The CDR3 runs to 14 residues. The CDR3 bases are TGCAGTGCTAGAGATCTGGGCCACCAAGAGACCCAGTACTTC. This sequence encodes CSARDLGHQETQYF.

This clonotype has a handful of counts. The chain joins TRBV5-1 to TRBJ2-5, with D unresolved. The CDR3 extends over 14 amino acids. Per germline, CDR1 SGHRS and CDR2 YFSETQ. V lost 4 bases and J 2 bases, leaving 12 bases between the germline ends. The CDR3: CASSGAGRQETQYF. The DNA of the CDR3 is TGCGCCAGCAGCGGAGCAGGACGGCAAGAGACCCAGTACTTC.

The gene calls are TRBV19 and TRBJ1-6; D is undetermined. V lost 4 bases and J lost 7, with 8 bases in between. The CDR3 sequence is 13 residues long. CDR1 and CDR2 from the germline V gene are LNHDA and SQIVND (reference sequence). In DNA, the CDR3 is TGTGCCAGTAGTAGTCAGATGAATTCACCCCTCCACTTT. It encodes CASSSQMNSPLHF.

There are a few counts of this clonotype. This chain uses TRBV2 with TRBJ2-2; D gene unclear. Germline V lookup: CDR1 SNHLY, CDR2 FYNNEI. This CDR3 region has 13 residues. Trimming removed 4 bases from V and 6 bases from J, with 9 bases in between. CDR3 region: CASSVFPSGELFF. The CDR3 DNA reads TGTGCCAGCAGTGTTTTCCCGTCCGGGGAGCTGTTTTTT.

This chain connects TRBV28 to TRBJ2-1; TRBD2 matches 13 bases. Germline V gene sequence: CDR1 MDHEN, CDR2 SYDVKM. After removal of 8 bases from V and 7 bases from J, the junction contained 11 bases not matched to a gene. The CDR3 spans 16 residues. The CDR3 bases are TGTGCCAGCGAAACTGGACTAGCGGGAGTGCGGAATGAGCAGTTCTTC. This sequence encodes CASETGLAGVRNEQFF.

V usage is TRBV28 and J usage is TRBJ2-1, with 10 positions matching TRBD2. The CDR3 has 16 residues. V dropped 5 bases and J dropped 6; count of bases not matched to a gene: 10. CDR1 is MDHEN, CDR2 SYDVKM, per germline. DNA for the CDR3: TGTGCCAGCAGTATCTTAACCGGGACTAGCGCCAATGAGCAGTTCTTC. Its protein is CASSILTGTSANEQFF.

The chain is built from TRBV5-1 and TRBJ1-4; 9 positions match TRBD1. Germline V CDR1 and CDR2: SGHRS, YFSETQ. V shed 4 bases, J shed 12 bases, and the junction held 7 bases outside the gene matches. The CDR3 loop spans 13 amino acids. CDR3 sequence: CASSVDRGGELFF. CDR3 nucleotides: TGCGCCAGCAGCGTGGACAGGGGAGGAGAACTGTTTTTT.

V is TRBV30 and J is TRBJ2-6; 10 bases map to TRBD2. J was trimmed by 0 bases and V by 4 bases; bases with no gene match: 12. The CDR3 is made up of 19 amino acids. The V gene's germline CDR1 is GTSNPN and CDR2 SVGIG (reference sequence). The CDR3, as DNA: TGTGCCTGGACTTCCCCGGGACTAGCGAGGATCTCTGGGGCCAACGTCCTGACTTTC. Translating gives CAWTSPGLARISGANVLTF. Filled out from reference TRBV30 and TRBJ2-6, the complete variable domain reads SQTIHQWPATLVQPVGSPLSLECTVEGTSNPNLYWYRQAAGRGLQLLFYSVGIGQISSEVPQNLSASRPQDRQFILSSKKLLLSDSGFYLCAWTSPGLARISGANVLTFGAGSRLTVL.

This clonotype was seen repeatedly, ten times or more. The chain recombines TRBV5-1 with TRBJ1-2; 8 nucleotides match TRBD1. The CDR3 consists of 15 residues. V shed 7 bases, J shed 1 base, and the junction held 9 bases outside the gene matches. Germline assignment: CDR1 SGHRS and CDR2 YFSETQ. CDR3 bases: TGCGCCAGCGGGGCAGGGGGCGCGGTTAACTATGGCTACACCTTC. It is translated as CASGAGGAVNYGYTF.

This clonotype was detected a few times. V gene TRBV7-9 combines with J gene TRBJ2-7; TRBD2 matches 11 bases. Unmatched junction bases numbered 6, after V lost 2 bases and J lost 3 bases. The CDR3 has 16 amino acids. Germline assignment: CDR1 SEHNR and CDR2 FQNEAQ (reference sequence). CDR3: CASSLLATSGNYEQYF. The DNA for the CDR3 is TGTGCCAGCAGCTTACTCGCGACTAGCGGGAACTACGAGCAGTACTTC. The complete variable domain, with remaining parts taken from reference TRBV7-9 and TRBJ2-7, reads DTGVSQNPRHKITKRGQNVTFRCDPISEHNRLYWYRQTLGQGPEFLTYFQNEAQLEKSRLLSDRFSAERPKGSFSTLEIQRTEQGDSAMYLCASSLLATSGNYEQYFGPGTRLTVT.

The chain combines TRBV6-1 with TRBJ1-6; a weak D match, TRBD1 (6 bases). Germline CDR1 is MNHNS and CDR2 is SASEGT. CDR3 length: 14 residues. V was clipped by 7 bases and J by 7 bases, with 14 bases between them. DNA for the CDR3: TGTGCCAGCAAGCTACAGGGCCCAAATTCACCCCTCCACTTT. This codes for CASKLQGPNSPLHF.

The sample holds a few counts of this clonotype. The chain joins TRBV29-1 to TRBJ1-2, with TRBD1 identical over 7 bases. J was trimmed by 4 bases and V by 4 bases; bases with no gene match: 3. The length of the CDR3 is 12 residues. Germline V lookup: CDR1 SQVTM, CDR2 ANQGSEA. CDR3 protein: CSVVQGIYGYTF. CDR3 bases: TGCAGCGTTGTACAGGGGATCTATGGCTACACCTTC.

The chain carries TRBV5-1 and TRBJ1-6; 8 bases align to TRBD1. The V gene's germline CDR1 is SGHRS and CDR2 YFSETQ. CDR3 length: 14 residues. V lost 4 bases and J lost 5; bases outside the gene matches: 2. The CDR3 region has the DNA TGCGCCAGCAGCGTGGACAGGGATAATTCACCCCTCCACTTT. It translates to CASSVDRDNSPLHF.

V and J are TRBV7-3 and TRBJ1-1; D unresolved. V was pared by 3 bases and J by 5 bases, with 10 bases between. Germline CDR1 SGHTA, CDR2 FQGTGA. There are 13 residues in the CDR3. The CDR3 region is CASSFTASTEAFF. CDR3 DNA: TGTGCCAGCAGCTTCACCGCAAGTACTGAAGCTTTCTTT.